The 30 T cell receptor beta chains presented below share a single source sample, sequenced in a study of T cell repertoires in cytomegalovirus infection. TCRdb recomputed calls from the reads with MiXCR, one row per CDR3 protein. This table has about 230,000 distinct CDR3 sequences, approximately 22% appearing once. Sequenced sample: CD8+ T cells from PBMCs. The receptors here all came from a human donor in good health (CMV status not recorded). Some clones in this sample may be carry-over from other donors' samples.

The V and J genes are TRBV9 and TRBJ1-2; perhaps TRBD1 as D (5 bases). V gave up 7 bases and J gave up 0 bases, with 10 bases separating them. The germline gives CDR1 SGDLS, CDR2 YYNGEE. The CDR3 has 13 residues. The CDR3 reads CASRGTPNYGYTF. The CDR3 nucleotides are TGTGCCAGCCGAGGGACGCCTAACTATGGCTACACCTTC.

This clonotype showed up just a few times. The CDR3 DNA is TGTGCCAGCAACCCGGGGGGGGGCACTGAAGCTTTCTTT. Its translation: CASNPGGGTEAFF. V is TRBV9 and J is TRBJ1-1; TRBD1 is a possible D gene (5 bases). The germline gives CDR1 SGDLS, CDR2 YYNGEE. The ends were cut back, 6 bases at V and 4 bases at J, with 13 bases in the middle. CDR3 length: 13 amino acids.

In regard to this clonotype: A junction boundary mismatches the germline segment, possibly from a read error. The V gene is TRBV14, the J gene TRBJ2-3; the D is unclear. The CDR3 has 14 residues. CDR1 and CDR2 (germline): SGHDN, FVKESK. CDR3 nucleotides: TGTGCCAGCGGCCAACTTTCATCCACAGATACGCAGTATTTT. This gives the protein CASGQLSSTDTQYF.

The table lists this clonotype with a few counts. CDR3 loop: CASTFRPLGGSEYEQYF. The CDR3 DNA reads as TGTGCCAGCACCTTTAGGCCCCTCGGAGGATCCGAATACGAGCAGTACTTC. The chain carries TRBV7-9 and TRBJ2-7, with D maybe TRBD2 (5 bases). The V and J ends lost 7 bases and 4 bases respectively, with 26 bases between them. The CDR3 length is 17 residues. The germline CDR1 and CDR2 sequences are SEHNR and FQNEAQ (reference sequence).

This clonotype was counted many times. This sequence joins TRBV5-1 and TRBJ2-7; D might be TRBD2 (6 bases). V lost 5 bases to trimming and J lost 4 bases, with 22 bases between them. The germline V gene has CDR1 SGHRS and CDR2 YFSETQ. CDR3 length: 16 residues. The CDR3 sequence is CASSGEFTRGEYEQYF. In DNA form, the CDR3 reads TGCGCCAGCAGTGGGGAGTTCACGCGGGGCGAATACGAGCAGTACTTC.

As concerns this clonotype: A much larger clone lies one base from this, so it may be a read error. The gene calls are TRBV7-3 and TRBJ2-3; TRBD1 matches 7 bases. There are 16 residues in the CDR3. The junction had 11 bases not matched to a gene; V was cut back by 4 bases and J by 4 bases. Germline CDR1 is SGHTA and CDR2 is FQGTGA. The CDR3 DNA is TGTGCCAGCAGCTCCAGACAGGGACCTAGCTCAGATACGCAGTATTTT. This translates into CASSSRQGPSSDTQYF.

This clonotype has only a few counts. The chain has TRBV29-1 and TRBJ1-1; the D is unclear. This CDR3 region has 13 residues. Germline lookup yields CDR1 SQVTM and CDR2 ANQGSEA. The ends were cut back, 0 bases at V and 8 bases at J, with 13 bases in the middle. CDR3 loop: CSVEEGRGPEAFF. Written as DNA, the CDR3 is TGCAGCGTTGAAGAGGGAAGAGGGCCAGAAGCTTTCTTT.

This clonotype was picked up a small number of times. The rearrangement links TRBV9 to TRBJ2-7; D might be TRBD1 (6 bases). V was cut by 0 bases and J by 1 base, with 11 bases left in between. Germline lookup yields CDR1 SGDLS and CDR2 YYNGEE. CDR3 size: 15 residues. This chain's CDR3 is CASSVGTGSSYEQYF. The CDR3 coding sequence is TGTGCCAGCAGCGTAGGTACAGGGTCATCCTACGAGCAGTACTTC.

This chain uses TRBV28 with TRBJ2-1; the D call may be TRBD1 or TRBD2 (6 bases each). This CDR3 comprises 14 residues. Germline V lookup: CDR1 MDHEN, CDR2 SYDVKM. V was shortened by 6 bases and J by 6 bases, with 15 bases between the two germline ends. The CDR3 region is CASSTIGGGNEQFF. Written as DNA, the CDR3 is TGTGCCAGCAGCACCATCGGAGGGGGCAATGAGCAGTTCTTC. Combining the CDR3 with reference TRBV28 and TRBJ2-1 gives the whole variable domain DVKVTQSSRYLVKRTGEKVFLECVQDMDHENMFWYRQDPGLGLRLIYFSYDVKMKEKGDIPEGYSVSREKKERFSLILESASTNQTSMYLCASSTIGGGNEQFFGPGTRLTVL.

Details on this clonotype: This may arise from a read error, as a much more abundant clone is one base away. The chain employs TRBV7-8 and TRBJ2-1, with D unclear. Per germline, CDR1 SGHVS and CDR2 FQNEAQ. The length of the CDR3 is 12 residues. The CDR3, as DNA: TGTGCCAGCAGCCCCGACCCCAATGAGCATTTCTTC. Translation: CASSPDPNEHFF. Variable domain in full (rest from reference TRBV7-8 and TRBJ2-1): GAGVSQSPRYKVAKRGQDVALRCDPISGHVSLFWYQQALGQGPEFLTYFQNEAQLDKSGLPSDRFFAERPEGSVSTLKIQRTQQEDSAVYLCASSPDPNEHFFGPGTRLTVL.

This clonotype has a handful of counts. The J gene is TRBJ1-5, the V gene TRBV12-3 or TRBV12-4, with D uncertain. The CDR3 is made up of 15 amino acids. Trimming took off 1 base at V and 5 bases at J, with 12 bases between the two ends. CDR3 nucleotide sequence: TGTGCCAGCAGTTTAGGCCACCCGGCGGATCAGCCCCAGCATTTT. Amino acids: CASSLGHPADQPQHF.

V usage is TRBV6-2 or TRBV6-3 and J usage is TRBJ1-5, with D perhaps TRBD1 (6 bases). Germline-derived CDR1 and CDR2 are MNHEY and SVGEGT. V lost 4 bases and J 2 bases, leaving 9 bases between the germline ends. The CDR3 is 14 residues long. CDR3 coding DNA: TGTGCCAGCAGTTCCCGACAGGGCAATCAGCCCCAGCATTTT. It yields the protein CASSSRQGNQPQHF.

The rearrangement links TRBV12-3 or TRBV12-4 to TRBJ1-5; D gene uncertain. This CDR3 has 14 residues. V lost 2 bases, J lost 0 bases, and 5 bases lay in between. CDR3 amino acids: CASSLQYSNQPQHF. For the CDR3, the DNA is TGTGCCAGCAGTTTACAATATAGCAATCAGCCCCAGCATTTT.

A few counts support this clonotype. The chain recombines TRBV20-1 with TRBJ2-7; TRBD1 might be the D (6 bases). Germline-derived CDR1 and CDR2 are DFQATT and SNEGSKA (reference sequence). The V end lost 0 bases, the J end lost 0 bases, and 12 bases lay between the germline ends. The CDR3 contains 15 residues. The CDR3 sequence: CSARDLGQPSYEQYF. In DNA form, the CDR3 reads TGCAGTGCTAGAGACCTTGGACAGCCCTCCTACGAGCAGTACTTC.

The chain links TRBV6-1 to TRBJ2-5; 11 bases align to TRBD2. Germline assignment: CDR1 MNHNS and CDR2 SASEGT. The CDR3 has 15 residues. V was clipped by 4 bases and J by 4 bases; unmatched bases: 5. The CDR3 loop is CASSGSGTSGETQYF. The DNA for the CDR3 is TGTGCCAGCAGTGGATCCGGGACTAGCGGAGAGACCCAGTACTTC.

V is TRBV6-5 and J is TRBJ2-5; TRBD2 agrees at 8 bases. This CDR3 spans 14 amino acids. V was pared by 4 bases and J by 2 bases, with 3 bases of the junction left unmatched. The V gene's germline CDR1 is MNHEY and CDR2 SVGAGI. CDR3: CASSFTSGQETQYF. The CDR3 DNA reads TGTGCCAGCAGTTTCACTAGCGGTCAAGAGACCCAGTACTTC.

This clonotype has only a few counts. The genes are TRBV29-1 and TRBJ2-7, with D unresolved. V lost 4 bases, J lost 3 bases, and 7 bases lay in between. This CDR3 has 11 residues. Per the germline V gene, CDR1 is SQVTM and CDR2 is ANQGSEA. The CDR3 DNA follows: TGCAGCGTTGTAGTCCGCTACGAGCAGTACTTC. Protein product: CSVVVRYEQYF.

This clonotype was counted many times. The V gene is TRBV9, the J gene TRBJ1-6; D might be TRBD1 (5 bases). Per germline, CDR1 SGDLS and CDR2 YYNGEE. This CDR3 comprises 18 residues. Trimming stripped 1 base from V and 7 bases from J, with 21 bases between. This CDR3 reads CASSVRVSDTLGNSPLHF. The DNA of the CDR3 is TGTGCCAGCAGCGTACGAGTCTCGGACACCCTGGGGAATTCACCCCTCCACTTT.

This clonotype was seen a handful of times. The V call is TRBV6-2 or TRBV6-3, the J call TRBJ2-1; TRBD1 might be the D (5 bases). CDR3 length: 15 amino acids. CDR1 MNHEY and CDR2 SVGEGT come from the germline V gene. Trimming removed 0 bases from V and 10 bases from J, with 16 bases in between. CDR3 DNA sequence: TGTGCCAGCAGTTACTCGATCGACGTAGGGGCGGAGCAGTTCTTC. It codes for CASSYSIDVGAEQFF.

This sequence joins TRBV27 and TRBJ1-2, with D possibly TRBD1 on 5 matching bases. The germline gives CDR1 MNHEY, CDR2 SMNVEV (reference sequence). The CDR3 contains 16 residues. V was pared by 6 bases and J by 3 bases, with 20 bases between. The chain's CDR3 is CASRTIMTDSHYGYTF. Written as DNA, the CDR3 is TGTGCCAGCAGGACGATTATGACAGACTCCCACTATGGCTACACCTTC.

This clonotype was seen only a few times. The J gene is TRBJ2-7, the V gene TRBV7-6, with 10 nucleotides matching TRBD1. CDR1 and CDR2 from the germline V gene are SGHVS and FNYEAQ. Trimming cost V 10 bases and J 7 bases; bases outside gene matches: 10. CDR3 size: 13 residues. Written as DNA, the CDR3 is TGTGCCACTTCCACGGGACAGGGGAGGGAGCAGTACTTC. It yields the protein CATSTGQGREQYF.

In this sample, this clonotype turned up a few times. The chain employs TRBV2 and TRBJ2-1, with TRBD2 identical over 10 bases. V lost 6 bases, J lost 5 bases, and 7 bases stayed unmatched. The CDR3 loop spans 15 amino acids. Per the germline V gene, CDR1 is SNHLY and CDR2 is FYNNEI. The CDR3 DNA reads as TGTGCCAGCAGAACCACTAGCGGGGTCCACAATGAGCAGTTCTTC. This translates into CASRTTSGVHNEQFF.

At least ten counts were recorded for this clonotype. The rearrangement links TRBV7-8 to TRBJ2-7; D not certain. Germline V gives CDR1 SGHVS, CDR2 FQNEAQ. V shed 5 bases and J shed 2 bases, with 13 bases lying between them. The CDR3 consists of 14 residues. CDR3 DNA sequence: TGTGCCAGCAGCGCGTTGGACGGGCCCTACGAGCAGTACTTC. Translating it yields CASSALDGPYEQYF.

At least ten counts were recorded for this clonotype. The chain couples TRBV7-9 to TRBJ1-1, with D unclear. This CDR3 has 14 residues. V shed 1 base and J shed 3 bases, with 9 bases lying between them. From germline, CDR1 is SEHNR and CDR2 FQNEAQ (reference sequence). The CDR3 sequence is CASSLVQGDTEAFF. The CDR3 nucleotides are TGTGCCAGCAGCTTAGTTCAAGGAGACACTGAAGCTTTCTTT.

A few counts support this clonotype. The J gene is TRBJ1-2, the V gene TRBV19, with D possibly matching TRBD1 (5 bases). There are 13 residues in the CDR3. CDR1 is LNHDA, CDR2 SQIVND, per germline (reference sequence). With 4 bases removed from V and 3 bases from J, the gap between germline ends came to 9 bases. The CDR3 sequence: CASSRDGDYGYTF. CDR3 coding DNA: TGTGCCAGTAGTAGGGACGGGGACTATGGCTACACCTTC.

The genes are TRBV20-1 and TRBJ2-7; 11 bases match TRBD2. Germline lookup yields CDR1 DFQATT and CDR2 SNEGSKA (reference sequence). The CDR3 has 15 residues. V lost 3 bases, J lost 3 bases, and 7 bases stayed unmatched. This CDR3 is CSASTSGGHLYEQYF. For the CDR3, the DNA is TGCAGTGCTAGCACTAGCGGGGGTCACCTCTACGAGCAGTACTTC.

V and J are TRBV28 and TRBJ1-5; D is perhaps TRBD1 (6 bases). V shed 10 bases and J shed 4 bases, with 17 bases lying between them. This CDR3 is built from 14 residues. CDR1 and CDR2 (germline): MDHEN, SYDVKM. In nucleotides, the CDR3 is TGTGCCACCCTTGGGCACAGGGAAAATCAGCCCCAGCATTTT. It translates to CATLGHRENQPQHF. The full variable domain, in which reference TRBV28 and TRBJ1-5 provide the parts outside the CDR3, is DVKVTQSSRYLVKRTGEKVFLECVQDMDHENMFWYRQDPGLGLRLIYFSYDVKMKEKGDIPEGYSVSREKKERFSLILESASTNQTSMYLCATLGHRENQPQHFGDGTRLSIL.

This clonotype was recorded a few times. This chain links TRBV6-2 or TRBV6-3 with TRBJ2-7; D perhaps matches TRBD1 (6 bases). The CDR3 contains 17 residues. Trimming pared 2 bases from V and 6 bases from J, leaving 23 bases between. Germline CDR1 and CDR2: MNHEY and SVGEGT. The CDR3 protein is CASSYGGGRSTTFEQYF. The CDR3 nucleotides read TGTGCCAGCAGTTACGGGGGCGGCAGGAGCACTACTTTCGAGCAGTACTTC.

This clonotype showed up many times. The V call is TRBV7-9, the J call TRBJ1-5; D is ambiguous. The germline V and J ends were trimmed by 5 bases and 4 bases, with 6 bases remaining between them. Germline V gene lookup returns CDR1 SEHNR and CDR2 FQNEAQ (reference sequence). The CDR3 sequence is 12 residues long. CDR3 sequence reads: CASSTRNQPQHF. The CDR3 DNA follows: TGTGCCAGCAGCACCCGGAATCAGCCCCAGCATTTT.

V is TRBV28 and J is TRBJ1-2; weak D call: TRBD1 (6 bases). V dropped 3 bases and J dropped 0 bases, with 11 bases sitting between them. CDR3 length: 15 amino acids. The germline V gene has CDR1 MDHEN and CDR2 SYDVKM. Written as DNA, the CDR3 is TGTGCCAGCAGTTTCCCAGGGGTCTCTAACTATGGCTACACCTTC. Translated, it gives CASSFPGVSNYGYTF.